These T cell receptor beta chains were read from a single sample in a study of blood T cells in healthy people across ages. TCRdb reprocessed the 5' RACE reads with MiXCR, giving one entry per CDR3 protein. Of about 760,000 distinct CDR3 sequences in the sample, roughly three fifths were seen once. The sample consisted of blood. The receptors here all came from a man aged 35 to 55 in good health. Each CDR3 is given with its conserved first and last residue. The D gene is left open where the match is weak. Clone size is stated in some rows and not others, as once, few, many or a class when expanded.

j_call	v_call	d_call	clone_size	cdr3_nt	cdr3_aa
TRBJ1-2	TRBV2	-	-	TGTGCCAGCAGTGAACGGCAGGCGAACTATGGCTACACCTTC	CASSERQANYGYTF
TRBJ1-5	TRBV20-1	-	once	TGCAGTGCTAGCAGGACAGACGTCGGCCAGCCCCAGCATTTT	CSASRTDVGQPQHF
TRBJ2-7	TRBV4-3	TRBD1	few	TGCGCCAGCAGCCCGTCGTGGCAGGGGGCAAACGAGCAGTACTTC	CASSPSWQGANEQYF
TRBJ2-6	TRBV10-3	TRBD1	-	TGTGCCATCAGGATTAACGAACAGGGACAGGGGGCCTCTGGGGCCAACGTCCTGACTTTC	CAIRINEQGQGASGANVLTF
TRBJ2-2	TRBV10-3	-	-	TGTGCCATCAGGCGTTTGGACGCCGGGGAGCTGTTTTTT	CAIRRLDAGELFF
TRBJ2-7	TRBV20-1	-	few	TGCAGTGCTACCGGGAACCCCGATTCGCCCTACGAGCAGTACTTC	CSATGNPDSPYEQYF
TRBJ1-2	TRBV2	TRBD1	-	TGTGCCAGCAGTGTCCAACAGGGGAGAGATGGCTACACCTTC	CASSVQQGRDGYTF
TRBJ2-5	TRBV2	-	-	TGTGCCAGCAGTGATCCCGGGAAAGAGACCCAGTACTTC	CASSDPGKETQYF
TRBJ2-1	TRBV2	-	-	TGTGCCAGCAACGGCTTTGCGGTAGTGTCCAATGAGCAGTTCTTC	CASNGFAVVSNEQFF
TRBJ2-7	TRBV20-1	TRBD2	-	TGCAGTGCAACGACTAGCGCATACGAGCAGTACTTC	CSATTSAYEQYF
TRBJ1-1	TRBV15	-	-	TGTGCCACCAGCAGAGACCGAACCACTGAAGCTTTCTTT	CATSRDRTTEAFF
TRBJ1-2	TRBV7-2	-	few	TGTGCCAGCAGCTCAGGAGGGGGGGTGAGGTACTATGGCTACACCTTC	CASSSGGGVRYYGYTF
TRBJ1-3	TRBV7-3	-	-	TGTGCCAGCAGCGATAGTGGGGGGCCTTTATCTGGAAACACCATATATTTT	CASSDSGGPLSGNTIYF
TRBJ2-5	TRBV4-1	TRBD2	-	TGCGCCAGCAGCCTCCGGACTAGTGGGGGTCAAGAGACCCAGTACTTC	CASSLRTSGGQETQYF
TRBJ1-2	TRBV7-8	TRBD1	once	TGTGCCAGCAGCTTAGTCTCGTACGGACAGGGGGGTGGCTACACCTTC	CASSLVSYGQGGGYTF
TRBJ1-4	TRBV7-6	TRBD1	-	TGTGCCAGCAGAGGCAGACAGGGATCTAATGAAAAACTGTTTTTT	CASRGRQGSNEKLFF
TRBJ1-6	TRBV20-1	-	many	TGCAGTGCTAGAGATCCGTCGCCTGGAGACTATTCACCCCTCCACTTT	CSARDPSPGDYSPLHF
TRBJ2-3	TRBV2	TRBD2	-	TGTGCCAGGAGCGGGGGATCAGATACGCAGTATTTT	CARSGGSDTQYF
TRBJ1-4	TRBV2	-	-	TGTGCCAGCAGTGACAGGGGTGTTGGTGAAAAACTGTTTTTT	CASSDRGVGEKLFF
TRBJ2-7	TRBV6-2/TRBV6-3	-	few	TGTGCCAGCAGTTCCTCCGCCCACGAGCAGTACTTC	CASSSSAHEQYF
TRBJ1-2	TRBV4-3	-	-	TGCGCCAGCAGCCAAGATGGGGGTAACTATGGCTACACCTTC	CASSQDGGNYGYTF
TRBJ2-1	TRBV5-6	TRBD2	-	TGTGCCAGCAGCTTCTTTGCGGGAGGGTACAATGAGCAGTTCTTC	CASSFFAGGYNEQFF
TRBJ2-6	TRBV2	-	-	TGTGCCAGCAGTGAAGTATGGGGCTCTGGGGCCAACGTCCTGACTTTC	CASSEVWGSGANVLTF
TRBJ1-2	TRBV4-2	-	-	TGTGCCAGCAGCCAACCCGACGGGACCAGCTACACCTTC	CASSQPDGTSYTF
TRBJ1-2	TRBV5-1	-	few	TGCGCCAGCAGCTTGGCGGATCCTCCGGGTAGCTATGGCTACACCTTC	CASSLADPPGSYGYTF
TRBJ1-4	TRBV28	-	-	TGTGCCAGCACCGCCCCCGGGCTCGGTGAAAAACTGTTTTTT	CASTAPGLGEKLFF
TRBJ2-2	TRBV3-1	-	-	TGTGCCAGCAGCCAAGTTATAAAGGGGGAGCTGTTTTTT	CASSQVIKGELFF
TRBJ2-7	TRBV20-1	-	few	TGCAGTGCTAGAACCCCAGGGGACCACGAGCAGTACTTC	CSARTPGDHEQYF
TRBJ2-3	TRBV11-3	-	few	TGTGCCAGCAGCTCGGGCCAACGCACAGATACGCAGTATTTT	CASSSGQRTDTQYF
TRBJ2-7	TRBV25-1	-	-	TGTGCCACTATGAGTCCCAACGGCGAGCAGTACTTC	CATMSPNGEQYF
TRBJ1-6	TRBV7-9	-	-	TGTGCCAGCAGCAACCTAAAAAATTCACCCCTCCACTTT	CASSNLKNSPLHF
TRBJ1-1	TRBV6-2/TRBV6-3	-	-	TGTGCCAGCAGTAAAACAGGGAGGGTGAACACTGAAGCTTTCTTT	CASSKTGRVNTEAFF
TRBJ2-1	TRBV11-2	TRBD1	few	TGTGCCAGCAGCTCCCAGGGCTCTCTAAGGACAGGGGTCAAGATTACCTACAATGAGCAGTTCTTC	CASSSQGSLRTGVKITYNEQFF
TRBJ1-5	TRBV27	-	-	TGTGCCAGCAGCCGACAGTTCAATCAGCCCCAGCATTTT	CASSRQFNQPQHF
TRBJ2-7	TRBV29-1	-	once	TGCAGCGTTGACCTCAATGGGTTCGAGCAGTACTTC	CSVDLNGFEQYF
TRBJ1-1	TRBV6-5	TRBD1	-	TGTGCCAGCAGGCTGGACAGGGGGCGGACTGAAGCTTTCTTT	CASRLDRGRTEAFF
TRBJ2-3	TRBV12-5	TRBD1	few	TGTGCTAGTGGTTTGACCACAGGGGTCGGCACAGATACGCAGTATTTT	CASGLTTGVGTDTQYF
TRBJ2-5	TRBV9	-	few	TGTGCCAGCAGCAGAGTAGGGGTGACGGAGACCCAGTACTTC	CASSRVGVTETQYF
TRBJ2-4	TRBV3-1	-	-	TGTGCCAGCAGCCAAACAGTTCAGGGTGAGGAAAACATTCAGTACTTC	CASSQTVQGEENIQYF
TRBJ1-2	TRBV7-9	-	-	TGTGCCAGCAGCCGCGGCAGGGATAACTATGGCTACACCTTC	CASSRGRDNYGYTF
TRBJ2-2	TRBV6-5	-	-	TGTGCCAGCAGTTACTCGTATGCGGAAGTCACGAACACCGGGGAGCTGTTTTTT	CASSYSYAEVTNTGELFF
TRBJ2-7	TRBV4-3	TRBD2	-	TGCGCCAGCAGCCAAGACAGCGGGGGGTTCTCCTACGAGCAGTACTTC	CASSQDSGGFSYEQYF
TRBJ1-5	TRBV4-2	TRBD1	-	TGTGCCAGCAGCCAAGACAGGGGGGATCAGCCCCAGCATTTT	CASSQDRGDQPQHF
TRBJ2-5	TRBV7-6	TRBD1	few	TGTGCCAGCAGCTTAGGTGTCCGGGACAGGCAAGAGACCCAGTACTTC	CASSLGVRDRQETQYF
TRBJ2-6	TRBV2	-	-	TGTGCCAGCAGGGGGACATTCTCTGGGGCCAACGTCCTGACTTTC	CASRGTFSGANVLTF
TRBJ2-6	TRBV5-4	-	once	TGTGCCAGCAGCTTCGGCCGGGCGGCTGGGGCCAACGTCCTGACTTTC	CASSFGRAAGANVLTF
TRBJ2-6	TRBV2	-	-	TGTGCCAGCAGGCCGGGACCGCCCTCTGGGGCCAACGTCCTGACTTTC	CASRPGPPSGANVLTF
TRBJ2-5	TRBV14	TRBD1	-	TGTGCCAGCAGCTTCCTGACAGGGAGCCAAGAGACCCAGTACTTC	CASSFLTGSQETQYF
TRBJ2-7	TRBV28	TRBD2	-	TGTGCCAGCAGTACGAGCGGGAGGAGCTCCTACGAGCAGTACTTC	CASSTSGRSSYEQYF
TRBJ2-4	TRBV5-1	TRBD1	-	TGCGCCAGCAGCTTGCCGGGACAGGGTAGGAATGAGCAGTACTTC	CASSLPGQGRNEQYF
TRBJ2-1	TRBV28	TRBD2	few	TGTGCCAGCCTACTAGCGGGAGGAAACTACAATGAGCAGTTCTTC	CASLLAGGNYNEQFF
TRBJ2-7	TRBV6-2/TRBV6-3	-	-	TGTGCCAGCAGTTACAGGGGGAAGGAGTACTTC	CASSYRGKEYF
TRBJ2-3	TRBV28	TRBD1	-	TGTGCCAGCAGTTTATTTAGGGGGCCGGAGTCAGATACGCAGTATTTT	CASSLFRGPESDTQYF
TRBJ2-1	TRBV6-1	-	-	TGTGCCAGCGGAATGGCCTATGAGCAGTTCTTC	CASGMAYEQFF
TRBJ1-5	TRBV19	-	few	TGTGCCACCCAGGACGTTAGCAATCAGCCCCAGCATTTT	CATQDVSNQPQHF
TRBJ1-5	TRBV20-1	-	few	TGCAGTGCGGACCGGGGCAGCCCTTATAGCAATCAGCCCCAGCATTTT	CSADRGSPYSNQPQHF
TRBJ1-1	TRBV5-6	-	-	TGTGCCAGCAGCTTAGTCGGGTTCGAAGCTTTCTTT	CASSLVGFEAFF